The clone carrying this TCR beta chain was seen only a few times. The data stem from a study of T cells in Graves' hyperthyroidism and ophthalmopathy. Across the whole study: Once the initial diagnosis was made, peripheral blood was obtained before any treatment.

The ends were cut back, 3 bases at V and 2 bases at J, with 11 bases in the middle. The CDR3 loop spans 15 amino acids. Germline CDR1 is MNHNS and CDR2 is SASEGT. Regions amplified from RNA transcripts were the TCR beta CDR3 regions. The primer set for the first-round RT-PCR of the TCR CDR3 was HTBI. MiXCR, applied by TCRdb to the multiplex PCR reads, yields one record per CDR3 protein. The sample holds about 350,000 distinct CDR3 sequences, approximately 16% seen once. Roughly 9.1 ml of fresh peripheral blood supplied the PBMCs. The sequencing input was blood. This chain links TRBV6-1 with TRBJ1-5, with D hard to call. The receptor was isolated from a woman aged 55-70 years with Graves' ophthalmopathy. The CDR3 coding sequence is TGTGCCAGCAGTGATGGAAAGGATGGCAATCAGCCCCAGCATTTT. Its translation: CASSDGKDGNQPQHF.